One sample yielded the 18 T cell receptor beta chains listed below, sequenced in a study of CD8 T cells in Susac syndrome. A quantity of 0.5 to 1 ug RNA underwent reverse transcription using random hexamers. TCRdb used MiXCR to reprocess the immunoSEQ multiplex PCR reads, holding one entry per CDR3 protein. The table records approximately 120,000 distinct CDR3 sequences, around 90% of them present only once. Sequences were obtained from CD8+ T cells from PBMCs. All receptors come from a human donor with multiple sclerosis.

In its sample, this clonotype was seen once. CDR3 loop: CASSLTGWGYEQYF. The CDR3 DNA is TGTGCCAGCAGCCTAACAGGGTGGGGCTACGAGCAGTACTTC. The chain couples TRBV27 to TRBJ2-7, with TRBD1 as a possible D gene (6 bases). CDR1 and CDR2 from the germline V gene are MNHEY and SMNVEV (reference sequence). V was clipped by 6 bases and J by 3 bases, with 15 bases between them. This CDR3 is 14 amino acids long.

The chain's CDR3 is CAISGWTGGHSGANVLTF. Here the CDR3 DNA reads TGTGCCATCAGTGGGTGGACAGGGGGCCACTCTGGGGCCAACGTCCTGACTTTC. The chain couples TRBV10-3 to TRBJ2-6; 11 nucleotides line up with TRBD1. The length of the CDR3 is 18 residues. Germline values: CDR1 ENHRY, CDR2 SYGVKD. Trimming at V came to 4 bases and at J to 0 bases, leaving 5 bases not matched to a gene.

This sequence joins TRBV6-2 or TRBV6-3 and TRBJ1-4; D might be TRBD1 (5 bases). The CDR3 runs to 14 residues. CDR1 and CDR2 (germline): MNHEY, SVGEGT. V was shortened by 7 bases and J by 7 bases, with 16 bases between the two germline ends. The CDR3 sequence is CASTDSGSGEKLFF. CDR3 in DNA: TGTGCCAGCACCGACTCAGGGAGCGGTGAAAAACTGTTTTTT.

The V and J genes are TRBV27 and TRBJ2-5; the match to TRBD1 covers 7 bases. Germline values: CDR1 MNHEY, CDR2 SMNVEV (reference sequence). The CDR3 runs to 14 residues. V shed 5 bases, J shed 3 bases, and the junction held 6 bases outside the gene matches. The CDR3 sequence: CASSTQGREETQYF. The CDR3 DNA follows: TGTGCCAGCAGTACACAGGGGCGGGAAGAGACCCAGTACTTC.

The genes are TRBV29-1 and TRBJ1-2; possible D gene TRBD1, 5 bases. Trimming removed 6 bases at V and 5 bases at J, with 10 bases between. This CDR3 spans 11 amino acids. From germline, CDR1 is SQVTM and CDR2 ANQGSEA. The CDR3 coding sequence is TGCAGCGTCTCCAGGGATTATGGCTACACCTTC. This sequence encodes CSVSRDYGYTF. The full variable domain, its missing parts supplied by reference TRBV29-1 and TRBJ1-2, is SAVISQKPSRDICQRGTSLTIQCQVDSQVTMMFWYRQQPGQSLTLIATANQGSEATYESGFVIDKFPISRPNLTFSTLTVSNMSPEDSSIYLCSVSRDYGYTFGSGTRLTVV.

The gene calls are TRBV6-6 and TRBJ2-3; D not certain. Germline V gene lookup returns CDR1 MNHNY and CDR2 SVGAGI (reference sequence). The CDR3 runs 12 residues. V was shortened by 0 bases and J by 5 bases, with 3 bases between the two germline ends. The CDR3 loop reads CASSYSQDTQYF. The DNA for the CDR3 is TGTGCCAGCAGTTACTCGCAAGATACGCAGTATTTT.

The chain has TRBV4-1 and TRBJ1-1; no clear D. Germline CDR1 MGHRA, CDR2 YSYEKL. V shed 3 bases and J shed 11 bases, with 22 bases lying between them. CDR3 size: 15 residues. CDR3 in DNA: TGCGCCAGCAGCCACTTAAGAACTGCCGCGGGTGAGGCTTTCTTT. Amino acids: CASSHLRTAAGEAFF.

The genes are TRBV4-2 and TRBJ2-7, with a tentative D call TRBD2 (6 bases). The CDR3 contains 14 residues. From germline, CDR1 is LGHNA and CDR2 YNFKEQ. The V gene lost 1 base and the J gene lost 5 bases, with 12 bases spanning the gap. CDR3 in DNA: TGTGCCAGCAGCCAAGCGGGGACTGAAGACGAGCAGTACTTC. Its protein product is CASSQAGTEDEQYF.

In this sample, this clonotype turned up once. V and J are TRBV2 and TRBJ1-5; no clear D gene. V lost 1 base and J lost 5, with 15 bases in between. Germline V lookup: CDR1 SNHLY, CDR2 FYNNEI. The length of the CDR3 is 16 residues. DNA of the CDR3: TGTGCCAGCAGTGAAGTTGGTGGAGTATTATATCAGCCCCAGCATTTT. Translation: CASSEVGGVLYQPQHF.

The chain carries TRBV5-1 and TRBJ1-1; no clear D gene. Germline CDR1 reads SGHRS; CDR2 reads YFSETQ. V lost 0 bases and J 0 bases, leaving 9 bases between the germline ends. CDR3 length: 15 residues. The CDR3 nucleotides are TGCGCCAGCAGCTTGGCTGCGGATATGAACACTGAAGCTTTCTTT. Its translation: CASSLAADMNTEAFF.

The chain joins TRBV9 to TRBJ1-5, with D tentatively TRBD1 (6 bases). V was cut by 0 bases and J by 3 bases, with 10 bases left in between. CDR1 is SGDLS, CDR2 YYNGEE, per germline. The CDR3 sequence is 15 residues long. The CDR3 reads CASSVGTGPNQPQHF. The CDR3 DNA is TGTGCCAGCAGCGTAGGTACAGGGCCCAATCAGCCCCAGCATTTT.

The chain recombines TRBV27 with TRBJ2-7; 11 bases line up with TRBD2. V shed 5 bases and J 0 bases; nucleotides not matched to a gene: 9. The CDR3 is 17 residues long. CDR1 and CDR2 (germline): MNHEY, SMNVEV (reference sequence). The CDR3 DNA reads as TGTGCCAGCAGTCCGGGACTAGCGGCGGTGAGCTCCTACGAGCAGTACTTC. It codes for CASSPGLAAVSSYEQYF.

The chain links TRBV7-9 to TRBJ2-5; D is possibly TRBD2 (5 bases). The germline V gene encodes CDR1 SEHNR and CDR2 FQNEAQ (reference sequence). V shed 4 bases and J shed 0 bases, with 12 bases lying between them. The CDR3 length is 15 residues. The CDR3 region is CASSYGAGYQETQYF. The CDR3 nucleotides read TGTGCCAGCAGCTATGGCGCGGGCTACCAAGAGACCCAGTACTTC.

CDR3 sequence: CASRTTGENTEAFF. Written as DNA, the CDR3 is TGTGCCAGCAGGACTACAGGGGAGAACACTGAAGCTTTCTTT. The rearrangement joins TRBV11-2 to TRBJ1-1, with TRBD1 matching 7 bases. The germline CDR1 and CDR2 sequences are SGHAT and FQNNGV. The trim removed 6 bases at V and 1 base at J, leaving 5 bases unmatched. The CDR3 contains 14 residues.

Comments on this clonotype: Because the CDR3's place on the DNA is in doubt, the DNA is left out and the CDR3 is given as listed by TCRdb. The genes are TRBV27 and TRBJ2-3; TRBD2, as called in the table, went unchecked against the DNA. The CDR3 extends over 15 residues, inclusive of both ends. Germline values: CDR1 MNHEY, CDR2 SMNVEV (reference sequence). This chain's CDR3 is CASSSSAGWADTQYF.

This CDR3 reads CASSERTYGYTF. The CDR3 coding sequence is TGTGCCAGCAGCGAGAGGACCTATGGCTACACCTTC. J is TRBJ1-2 and V is TRBV9; D is undetermined. The CDR3 has 12 amino acids. Looked up from germline, CDR1 is SGDLS and CDR2 is YYNGEE. Trimming shortened V by 3 bases and J by 4 bases, and 7 bases separated the two germline ends.

The chain uses TRBV7-2 and TRBJ2-2; D perhaps matches TRBD2 (5 bases). V lost 1 base and J 6 bases, leaving 12 bases between the germline ends. Per the germline V gene, CDR1 is SGHTA and CDR2 is FQGNSA. This CDR3 comprises 15 residues. CDR3 sequence (DNA): TGTGCCAGCAGCTTAGACCACACTAGAGCCGGGGAGCTGTTTTTT. Its protein is CASSLDHTRAGELFF.

The chain carries TRBV15 and TRBJ1-5; D not certain. Deletions cut 3 bases from V and 0 bases from J, with 9 bases between. CDR1 is LNHNV and CDR2 is YYDKDF in the germline V gene (reference sequence). CDR3 length equals 15 residues. CDR3 coding DNA: TGTGCCACCAGCAGCCACCTTCATAGCAATCAGCCCCAGCATTTT. This sequence encodes CATSSHLHSNQPQHF.